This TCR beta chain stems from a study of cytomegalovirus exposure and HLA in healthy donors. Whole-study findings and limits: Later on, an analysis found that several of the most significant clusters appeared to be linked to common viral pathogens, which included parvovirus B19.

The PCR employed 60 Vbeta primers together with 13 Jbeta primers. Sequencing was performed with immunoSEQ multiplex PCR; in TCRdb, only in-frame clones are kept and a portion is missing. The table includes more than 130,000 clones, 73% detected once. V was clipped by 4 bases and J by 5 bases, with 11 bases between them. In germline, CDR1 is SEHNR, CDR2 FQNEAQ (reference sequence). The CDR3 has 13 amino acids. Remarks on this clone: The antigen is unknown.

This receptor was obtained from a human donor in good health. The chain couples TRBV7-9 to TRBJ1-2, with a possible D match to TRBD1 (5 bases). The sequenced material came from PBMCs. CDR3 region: CASSSDSHYGYTF. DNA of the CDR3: TGTGCCAGCAGCTCCGACAGTCATTATGGCTACACCTTC.